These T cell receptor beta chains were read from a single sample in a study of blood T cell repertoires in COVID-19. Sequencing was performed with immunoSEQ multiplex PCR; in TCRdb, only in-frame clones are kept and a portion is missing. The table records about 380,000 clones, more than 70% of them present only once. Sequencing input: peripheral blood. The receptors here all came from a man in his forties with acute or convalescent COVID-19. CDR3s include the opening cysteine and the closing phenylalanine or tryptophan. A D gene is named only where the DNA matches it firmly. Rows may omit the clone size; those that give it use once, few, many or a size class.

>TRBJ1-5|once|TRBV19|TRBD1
TGTGCCAGTAGTATATTATCCGGGACAGGGGGAACTCAGCCCCAGCATTTT
CASSILSGTGGTQPQHF
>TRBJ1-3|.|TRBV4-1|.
TGCGCCAGCAGCCAACTTATTGGCGGGGGACCCTGGGCTGGAAACACCATATATTTT
CASSQLIGGGPWAGNTIYF
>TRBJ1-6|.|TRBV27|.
TGTGCCAGCAGTCATGGGACAAGCGTTAACTATAATTCACCCCTCCACTTT
CASSHGTSVNYNSPLHF
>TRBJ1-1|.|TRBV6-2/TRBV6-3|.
TGTGCCAGCAGTTACCCGCGGGGTGTAATCCCTGAAGCTTTCTTT
CASSYPRGVIPEAFF
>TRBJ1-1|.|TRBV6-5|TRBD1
TGTGCCAGCAGGTGGGACAGTTACACTGAAGCTTTCTTT
CASRWDSYTEAFF
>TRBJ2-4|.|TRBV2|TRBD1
TGTGCCAGCAGGCCGGGACAGGGACCTGAAATAGCCAAAAACATTCAGTACTTC
CASRPGQGPEIAKNIQYF
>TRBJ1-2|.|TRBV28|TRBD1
TGTGCCAGCAGTTTAGGAGCAGGGGGTTCACAGGGCTACACCTTC
CASSLGAGGSQGYTF
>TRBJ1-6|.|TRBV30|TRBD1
TGTGCCTGGAGTGCCCCACGGACAGGGTCGGTAAATTCACCCCTCCACTTT
CAWSAPRTGSVNSPLHF
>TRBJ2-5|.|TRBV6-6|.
TGTGCCAGCAGTTATGAAGGGAATAGTAGGGGGACCCAGTACTTC
CASSYEGNSRGTQYF
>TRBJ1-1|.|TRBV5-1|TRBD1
TGCGCCAGCAGCTTCACAGGGGCTGAAGGCACTGAAGCTTTCTTT
CASSFTGAEGTEAFF
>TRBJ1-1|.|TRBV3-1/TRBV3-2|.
TGTGCCAGCAGCCAAGGTAGTACGAACACTGAAGCTTTCTTT
CASSQGSTNTEAFF
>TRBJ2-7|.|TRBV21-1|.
TGTGCCAGCAGCAAAGACTCCTTGGTCGTAATGGGCCTCTACGAGCAGTACTTC
CASSKDSLVVMGLYEQYF
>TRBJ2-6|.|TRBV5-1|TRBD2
TGCGCCAGCAGCTGGGACTACTCTGGGGCCAACGTCCTGACTTTC
CASSWDYSGANVLTF
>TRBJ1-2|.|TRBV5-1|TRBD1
TGCGCCAGCAGCGCGGATGCCGGACAGGGTGGTGGCTACACCTTC
CASSADAGQGGGYTF
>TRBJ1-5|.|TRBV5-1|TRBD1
TGCGCCAGCAGCTTGGGGGGACAGCACAATCAGCCCCAGCATTTT
CASSLGGQHNQPQHF
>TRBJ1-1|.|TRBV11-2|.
TGTGCCAGCAGCCCTCCCGGGGGGCGCGCTGAAGCTTTCTTT
CASSPPGGRAEAFF
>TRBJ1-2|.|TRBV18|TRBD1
TGTGCCAGCTCACCACCGGAGGGGGCGCTCAACTATGGCTACACCTTC
CASSPPEGALNYGYTF
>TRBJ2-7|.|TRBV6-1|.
TGTGCCAGCAGTGAAGTGTTAGCGGAATCCTACGAGCAGTACTTC
CASSEVLAESYEQYF
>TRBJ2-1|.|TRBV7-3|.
TGTGCCAGCAGCCCAGAGGCGGGATGGGTAGATGAGCAGTTCTTC
CASSPEAGWVDEQFF
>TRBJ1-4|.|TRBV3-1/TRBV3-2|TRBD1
TGTGCCAGCAGCCAGGGGGGGACAGGGGTGTTTTTT
CASSQGGTGVFF
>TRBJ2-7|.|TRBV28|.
TGTGCCAGCAGGGACAAGGGTAGCTACGAGCAGTACTTC
CASRDKGSYEQYF
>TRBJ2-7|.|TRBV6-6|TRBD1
TGTGCCAGCAGTCCCGTGACAGGGGACGGGGAGCAGTACTTC
CASSPVTGDGEQYF
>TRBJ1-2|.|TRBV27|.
TGTGCCAGCAGTTTAGGGCGGGAGATCTATGGCTACACCTTC
CASSLGREIYGYTF
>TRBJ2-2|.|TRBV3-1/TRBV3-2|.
TGTGCCAGCAGCCAAGACGGCGGGGCGTTCCCGTTTTTT
CASSQDGGAFPFF
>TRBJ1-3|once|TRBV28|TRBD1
TGTGCCACCCACGCAGGGGGCCATGTTGGAAACACCATATATTTT
CATHAGGHVGNTIYF
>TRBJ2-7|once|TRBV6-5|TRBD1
TGTGCCAGCAGTTGGGGACAGGGGGCTGGTGAGCAGTACTTC
CASSWGQGAGEQYF
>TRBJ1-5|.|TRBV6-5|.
TGTGCCAGCAGGGGGAACAGGGAATTGGAGCCCCAGCATTTT
CASRGNRELEPQHF
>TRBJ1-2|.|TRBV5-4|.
TGTGCCAGCAGGCCTGGCTTCTCTAACTATGGCTACACCTTC
CASRPGFSNYGYTF